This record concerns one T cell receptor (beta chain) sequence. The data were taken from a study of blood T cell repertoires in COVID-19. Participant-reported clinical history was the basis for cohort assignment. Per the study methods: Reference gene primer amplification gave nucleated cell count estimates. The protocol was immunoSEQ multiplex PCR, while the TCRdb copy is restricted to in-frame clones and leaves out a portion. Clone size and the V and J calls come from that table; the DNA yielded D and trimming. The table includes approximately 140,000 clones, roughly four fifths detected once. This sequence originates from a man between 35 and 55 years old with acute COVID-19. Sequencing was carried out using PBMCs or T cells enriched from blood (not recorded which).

The CDR3 region has the DNA TGTGCCTGGAAAACTGTCACCTCTGGAAACACCATATATTTT. Protein: CAWKTVTSGNTIYF. The chain employs TRBV30 and TRBJ1-3, with D unresolved. The CDR3 runs 14 residues. Trimming cost V 4 bases and J 0 bases, with 10 bases left between them. Germline V gene sequence: CDR1 GTSNPN, CDR2 SVGIG (reference sequence).